This TCR beta chain derives from a study of cytomegalovirus exposure and HLA in healthy donors. Points from the study as a whole: Reports credit the classifier with highly specific, highly sensitive diagnosis of cytomegalovirus status. Prediction of most subjects' HLA-A and HLA-B alleles by TCR beta sequences was reportedly accurate. What a later analysis reportedly showed was that an Asian-associated ancestry cluster had fewer N-insertions than the roughly 670-donor mean.

Everyone who donated was a healthy bone marrow donor. It was with 60 Vbeta and 13 Jbeta primers that the PCR ran. The repertoire was sequenced with immunoSEQ multiplex PCR; TCRdb's copy has only in-frame clones and lacks some. The sample lists over 80,000 clones, about 80% occurring once. For this clone: What it recognizes is unknown.

The CDR3 consists of 11 residues. The germline V and J ends were trimmed by 6 bases and 6 bases, with 11 bases remaining between them. Looked up from germline, CDR1 is SQVTM and CDR2 is ANQGSEA. The clonotype originates from a female donor in good health and CMV-seronegative. The chain combines TRBV29-1 with TRBJ1-2; a weak D match, TRBD1 (6 bases). The sample comprised PBMCs. CDR3 sequence reads: CSVGGQNGYTF. CDR3 bases: TGCAGCGTCGGAGGACAGAATGGCTACACCTTC.